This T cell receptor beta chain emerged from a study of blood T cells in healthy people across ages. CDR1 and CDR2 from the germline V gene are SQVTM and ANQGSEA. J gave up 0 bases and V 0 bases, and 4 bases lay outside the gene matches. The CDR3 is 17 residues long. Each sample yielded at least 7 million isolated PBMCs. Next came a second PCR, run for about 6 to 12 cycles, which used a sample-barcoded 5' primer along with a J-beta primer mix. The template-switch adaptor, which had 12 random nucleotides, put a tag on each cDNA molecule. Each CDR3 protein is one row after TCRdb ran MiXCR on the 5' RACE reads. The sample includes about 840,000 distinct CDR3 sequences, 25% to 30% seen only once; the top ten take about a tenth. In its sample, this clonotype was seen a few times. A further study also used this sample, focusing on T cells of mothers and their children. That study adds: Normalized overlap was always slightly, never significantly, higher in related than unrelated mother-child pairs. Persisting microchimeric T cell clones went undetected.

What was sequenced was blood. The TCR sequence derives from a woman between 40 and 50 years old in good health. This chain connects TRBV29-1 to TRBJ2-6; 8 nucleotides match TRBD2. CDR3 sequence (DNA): TGCAGCGTTGAAGATCCGGGGGGGGGCTCTGGGGCCAACGTCCTGACTTTC. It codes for CSVEDPGGGSGANVLTF.